Listed here are 10 T cell receptor beta chains from one sample, sequenced in a study of post-analysis software for immune sequencing data. Study findings and constraints: Among a handful of TRBV segments more frequent in patients than controls were TRBV5-6, TRBV5-1 and TRBV20-1.

Unique molecular identifiers tagged the TCR beta cDNA libraries. TCRdb fed the PCR reads into MiXCR, producing one record per CDR3 protein. The data hold around 400,000 distinct CDR3 sequences, with 39% observed a single time. These TCRs are of unknown antigen specificity. The material sequenced was blood. These receptors all stem from a girl aged 2-10 years with multiple sclerosis.

Only a few counts were recorded for this clonotype. CDR3 residues: CATSDGTGYSNEQFF. In DNA form, the CDR3 reads TGTGCCACCAGTGATGGGACAGGGTACTCCAATGAGCAGTTCTTC. The chain is built from TRBV24-1 and TRBJ2-1, with 9 bases fitting TRBD1. The CDR3 is 15 residues long. In germline, CDR1 is KGHDR, CDR2 SFDVKD. The V and J ends lost 3 bases and 6 bases, in that order; junction bases with no gene match: 5.

This clonotype has just a few counts. This chain uses TRBV4-2 with TRBJ2-5, with D possibly matching TRBD2 (5 bases). This CDR3 is 13 amino acids long. The germline CDR1 and CDR2 sequences are LGHNA and YNFKEQ. With 1 base removed from V and 7 bases from J, the gap between germline ends came to 10 bases. In nucleotides, the CDR3 is TGTGCCAGCAGCCAAGTCGAGGGCGGGACCCAGTACTTC. It translates to CASSQVEGGTQYF.

This clonotype was observed a handful of times. V gene TRBV13 combines with J gene TRBJ2-1; perhaps TRBD2 as D (6 bases). Trimming removed 3 bases at V and 4 bases at J, with 10 bases between. Per germline, CDR1 PRHDT and CDR2 FYEKMQ (reference sequence). The CDR3 covers 14 residues. This chain's CDR3 is CASSFLREYNEQFF. CDR3 in DNA: TGTGCCAGCAGCTTCCTTCGGGAGTACAATGAGCAGTTCTTC.

J is TRBJ2-7 and V is TRBV7-8; no definite D call. V was shortened by 2 bases and J by 6 bases, with 11 bases between the two germline ends. CDR1 is SGHVS and CDR2 is FQNEAQ in the germline V gene. There are 13 residues in the CDR3. The CDR3 loop reads CASSLIRTSEQYF. In DNA form, the CDR3 reads TGTGCCAGCAGCTTAATCAGGACGTCCGAGCAGTACTTC.

This clonotype was picked up a small number of times. This chain joins TRBV29-1 and TRBJ1-2, with TRBD1 matching over 7 bases. Germline values: CDR1 SQVTM, CDR2 ANQGSEA. CDR3 size: 13 residues. V shed 0 bases and J 8 bases; nucleotides not matched to a gene: 6. The CDR3 loop is CSVEESGGNGYTF. CDR3 sequence (DNA): TGCAGCGTTGAAGAGTCAGGGGGGAACGGCTACACCTTC.

V gene TRBV4-3 combines with J gene TRBJ2-7, with D hard to call. This CDR3 is 13 amino acids long. The V and J ends lost 4 bases and 4 bases respectively, with 11 bases between them. Germline V CDR1 and CDR2: LGHNA, YSLEER. CDR3 DNA sequence: TGCGCCAGCAGCCCTTCGGACGGGTACGAGCAGTACTTC. It encodes CASSPSDGYEQYF.

The chain combines TRBV24-1 with TRBJ2-3; the match to TRBD2 covers 12 bases. CDR3 size: 19 residues. The V segment lost 4 bases and the J segment 4 bases; nucleotides outside the gene matches: 14. Per germline, CDR1 KGHDR and CDR2 SFDVKD. In DNA form, the CDR3 reads TGTGCCACCAGTGAGGAATCTAGCGGGAGGGCCTCTCTCGCAGATACGCAGTATTTT. Translated, it gives CATSEESSGRASLADTQYF.

The chain combines TRBV5-1 with TRBJ1-1; D perhaps matches TRBD1 (6 bases). Between the trimmed V and J ends, which lost 3 bases and 4 bases, there was a span of 13 bases. The CDR3 has 14 amino acids. The germline V gene encodes CDR1 SGHRS and CDR2 YFSETQ. CDR3 sequence: CASSWAGVGTEAFF. The CDR3 region has the DNA TGCGCCAGCAGCTGGGCAGGGGTGGGCACTGAAGCTTTCTTT.

The J gene is TRBJ2-1, the V gene TRBV24-1; no definite D call. The CDR3 loop spans 15 amino acids. Germline V gives CDR1 KGHDR, CDR2 SFDVKD. V dropped 2 bases and J dropped 0 bases, with 7 bases sitting between them. For the CDR3, the DNA is TGTGCCACCAGTGATTCCTGGGACTCCTACAATGAGCAGTTCTTC. Protein sequence: CATSDSWDSYNEQFF.

The chain couples TRBV29-1 to TRBJ2-7; D may match TRBD1 or TRBD2 (5 bases each). Trimming cost V 3 bases and J 5 bases, with 17 bases left between them. The CDR3 has 14 residues. Germline CDR1 reads SQVTM; CDR2 reads ANQGSEA. Here the CDR3 reads CSVDGGPGIHEQYF. The DNA for the CDR3 is TGCAGCGTTGATGGCGGGCCAGGGATCCACGAGCAGTACTTC.